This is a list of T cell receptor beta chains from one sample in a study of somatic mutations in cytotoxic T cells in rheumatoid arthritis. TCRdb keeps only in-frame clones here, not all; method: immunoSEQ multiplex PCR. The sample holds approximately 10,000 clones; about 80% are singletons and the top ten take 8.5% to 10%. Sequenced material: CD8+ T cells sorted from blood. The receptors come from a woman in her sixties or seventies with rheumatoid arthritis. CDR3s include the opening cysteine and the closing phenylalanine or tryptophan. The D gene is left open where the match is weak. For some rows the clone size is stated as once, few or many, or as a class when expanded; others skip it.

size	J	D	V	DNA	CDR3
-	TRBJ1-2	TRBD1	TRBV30	TGTGCGGAGGGGTCGGGCAGGGGGTACTATGGCTACACCTTC	CAEGSGRGYYGYTF
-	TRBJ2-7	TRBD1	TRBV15	TGTGCCACCAGCAGAGATTTGGGGACAGGTACCTACGAGCAGTACTTC	CATSRDLGTGTYEQYF
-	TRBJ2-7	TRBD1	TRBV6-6	TGTGCCAGCAGCCCCGGGGACAGCTCCTACGAGCAGTACTTC	CASSPGDSSYEQYF
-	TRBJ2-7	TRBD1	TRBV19	TGTGCCAGTAGCCCCCCGGGACAGACCTACGAGCAGTACTTC	CASSPPGQTYEQYF
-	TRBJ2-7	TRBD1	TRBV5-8	TGTGCCAGCACCTCCGGGACAGGCGGAACCTACGAGCAGTACTTC	CASTSGTGGTYEQYF
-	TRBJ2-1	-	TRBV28	TGTGCCAGCAGTCTAGGAGGGTCTTATGCCGGAGTCAATGAGCAGTTCTTC	CASSLGGSYAGVNEQFF
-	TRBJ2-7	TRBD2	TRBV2	TGTGCCAGCCAAGCGGGGGCGGGCCCCTACGAGCAGTACTTC	CASQAGAGPYEQYF
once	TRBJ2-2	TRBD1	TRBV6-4	TGTGCCAGCAGTGAGACAGGGGACACCGGGGAGCTGTTTTTT	CASSETGDTGELFF
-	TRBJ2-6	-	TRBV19	TGTGCCAGTAGTATAGACCAGGGCTGGGCCAACGTCCTGACTTTC	CASSIDQGWANVLTF
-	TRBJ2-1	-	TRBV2	TGTGCCAGCAGTGAAGGGTGGGGGACTCGCATCTACAATGAGCAGTTCTTC	CASSEGWGTRIYNEQFF
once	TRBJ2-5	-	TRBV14	TGTGCCAGCAGCCAATGGACATCCGCCTCTGAGGAGACCCAGTACTTC	CASSQWTSASEETQYF
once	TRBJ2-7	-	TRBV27	TGTGCCAGCAGTACAGGCTTTGGACCCTACGAGCAGTACTTC	CASSTGFGPYEQYF
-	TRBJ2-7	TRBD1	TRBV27	TGTGCCAGCAGTTCGGGACAGTCCTACGAGCAGTACTTC	CASSSGQSYEQYF
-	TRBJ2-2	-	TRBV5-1	TGCGCCAGCAGCTTAGCCGGGACCGGGGAGCTGTTTTTT	CASSLAGTGELFF
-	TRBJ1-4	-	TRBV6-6	TGTGCCAGCAGTTACCTGGCCTCAACTAATGAAAAACTGTTTTTT	CASSYLASTNEKLFF
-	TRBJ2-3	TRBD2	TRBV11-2	TGTGCCAGCAGCTTAGCCCCCCGAGCGGGAGGGGGCACAGATACGCAGTATTTT	CASSLAPRAGGGTDTQYF
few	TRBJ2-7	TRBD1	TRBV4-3	TGCGCCAGCGCCCCATACGGTCCAGGGGGTTCCTACGAGCAGTACTTC	CASAPYGPGGSYEQYF
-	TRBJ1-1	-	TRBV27	TGTGCCAGCACCCCGGCGGTAGGTAGGACTGAAGCTTTCTTT	CASTPAVGRTEAFF
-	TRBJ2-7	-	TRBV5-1	TGCGCCAGCAGCTACCACGACAGGTCGTACTACGAGCAGTACTTC	CASSYHDRSYYEQYF
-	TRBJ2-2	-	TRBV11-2	TGTGCCAGCAGCTTTGGGAGTGGCGGGGAGCTGTTTTTT	CASSFGSGGELFF
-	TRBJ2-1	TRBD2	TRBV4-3	TGCGCCAGCAGCCAAGGGCTAGCGGGTTCCAGCTCCTACAATGAGCAGTTCTTC	CASSQGLAGSSSYNEQFF
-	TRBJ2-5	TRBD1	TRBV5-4	TGTGCCAGCAGCTTTTTCGGGACAGGGGACCAAGAGACCCAGTACTTC	CASSFFGTGDQETQYF
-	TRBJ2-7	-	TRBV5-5	TGTGCCAGCACCCCCGGGTCCGCCTACGAGCAGTACTTC	CASTPGSAYEQYF
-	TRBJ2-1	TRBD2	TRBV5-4	TGTGCCAGCAGCTCGCCCAGCGGGAGCTCCTACAATGAGCAGTTCTTC	CASSSPSGSSYNEQFF
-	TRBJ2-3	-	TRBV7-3	TGTGCCAGCAGCTCAATTTTTTTGGATACGCAGTATTTT	CASSSIFLDTQYF
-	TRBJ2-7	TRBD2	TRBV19	TGTGCCAGTAGCATAGGGACCCCGGGGGGCTACGAGCAGTACTTC	CASSIGTPGGYEQYF
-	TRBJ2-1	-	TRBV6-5	TGTGCCAGCAGTTACCAGGCCGGGAGTTCCTACAATGAGCAGTTCTTC	CASSYQAGSSYNEQFF